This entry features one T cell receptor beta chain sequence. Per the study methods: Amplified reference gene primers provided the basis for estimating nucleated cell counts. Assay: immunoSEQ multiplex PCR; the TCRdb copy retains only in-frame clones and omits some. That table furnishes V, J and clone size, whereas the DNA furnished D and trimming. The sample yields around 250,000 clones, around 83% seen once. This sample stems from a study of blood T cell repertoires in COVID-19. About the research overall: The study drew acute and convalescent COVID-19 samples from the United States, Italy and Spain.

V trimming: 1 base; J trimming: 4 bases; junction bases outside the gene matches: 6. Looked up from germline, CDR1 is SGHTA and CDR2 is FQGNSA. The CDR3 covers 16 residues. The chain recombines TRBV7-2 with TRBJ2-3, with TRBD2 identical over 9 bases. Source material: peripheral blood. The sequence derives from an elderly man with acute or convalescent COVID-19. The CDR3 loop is CASSLDAGGGPDTQYF. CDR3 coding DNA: TGTGCCAGCAGCTTAGATGCGGGAGGGGGCCCAGATACGCAGTATTTT.